The 28 T cell receptor beta chains below all came from one sample that was sequenced in a study of blood T cell repertoires in COVID-19. TCRdb's copy holds only in-frame clones and misses some; the assay was immunoSEQ multiplex PCR. The table lists about 120,000 clones, roughly 79% of them singletons, with about 10% in the top ten. Sequencing was done on a sample of peripheral blood. Receptors originate from a human donor in a cohort sampled during active COVID-19.

The V and J genes are TRBV28 and TRBJ2-1; D perhaps matches TRBD2 (5 bases). The CDR3 loop spans 16 amino acids. Trimming removed 6 bases from V and 8 bases from J, with 23 bases in between. Germline CDR1 is MDHEN and CDR2 is SYDVKM. CDR3 coding DNA: TGTGCCAGCAGGATCGGAGGACGGATTAGACTCGATGAGCAGTTCTTC. This sequence encodes CASRIGGRIRLDEQFF.

The chain recombines TRBV14 with TRBJ2-7, with 12 bases matching TRBD2. The CDR3 is 17 amino acids. Germline V gives CDR1 SGHDN, CDR2 FVKESK. The ends lost 1 base at V and 4 bases at J; junction bases unmatched: 8. The DNA for the CDR3 is TGTGCCAGCAGCCAAGCGCTAGCGGGAGGGTTCGGTTACGAGCAGTACTTC. Amino acid sequence: CASSQALAGGFGYEQYF.

The chain combines TRBV29-1 with TRBJ1-1, with D perhaps TRBD1 (6 bases). Germline V lookup: CDR1 SQVTM, CDR2 ANQGSEA. Trimming took off 6 bases at V and 4 bases at J, with 15 bases between the two ends. The CDR3 covers 13 residues. CDR3 residues: CSVIGQGITEAFF. In DNA, the CDR3 is TGCAGCGTGATTGGGCAGGGGATCACTGAAGCTTTCTTT.

This clone was found a few times. The genes are TRBV5-1 and TRBJ1-5; 7 bases are a match to TRBD1. CDR3 length: 15 residues. With V trimmed by 0 bases and J by 1 base, 1 base remained unmatched. The germline CDR1 and CDR2 sequences are SGHRS and YFSETQ. This CDR3 reads CASSLEGGSNQPQHF. The CDR3 DNA follows: TGCGCCAGCAGCTTGGAAGGGGGCAGCAATCAGCCCCAGCATTTT.

The rearrangement joins TRBV14 to TRBJ2-7; TRBD2 agrees at 7 bases. CDR1 and CDR2 (germline): SGHDN, FVKESK. This CDR3 has 15 residues. With 1 base clipped from V and 0 bases from J, the junction kept 3 bases outside the gene matches. CDR3 nucleotide sequence: TGTGCCAGCAGCCAAGCCGGGAGGAGCTCCTACGAGCAGTACTTC. Amino acid sequence: CASSQAGRSSYEQYF.

The V call is TRBV18, the J call TRBJ2-5; D gene uncertain. The germline V and J ends were trimmed by 2 bases and 4 bases, with 8 bases remaining between them. Germline loops: CDR1 KGHSH, CDR2 LQKENI. This CDR3 region has 13 residues. CDR3 nucleotides: TGTGCCAGCTCACCATCCTTCGGAGAGACCCAGTACTTC. It is translated as CASSPSFGETQYF.

The V gene is TRBV4-1, the J gene TRBJ1-4; 9 bases fit TRBD1. J was trimmed by 10 bases and V by 3 bases; bases with no gene match: 9. Germline V gene data show CDR1 as MGHRA and CDR2 as YSYEKL. The CDR3 length is 15 residues. CDR3 amino acids: CASSQERTGVAKLFF. CDR3 bases: TGCGCCAGCAGCCAGGAAAGGACAGGGGTCGCAAAACTGTTTTTT.

V and J are TRBV20-1 and TRBJ2-3; D remains ambiguous. V dropped 3 bases and J dropped 0 bases, with 10 bases sitting between them. CDR1 and CDR2 from the germline V gene are DFQATT and SNEGSKA (reference sequence). The CDR3 consists of 14 residues. The CDR3 spells CSASPVTSTDTQYF. As DNA, the CDR3 is TGCAGTGCTAGTCCGGTAACTAGCACAGATACGCAGTATTTT.

The chain combines TRBV6-5 with TRBJ1-4; D uncertain. CDR1 is MNHEY and CDR2 is SVGAGI in the germline V gene. The CDR3 loop spans 15 amino acids. V was trimmed by 7 bases and J by 2 bases, leaving 14 bases between them. As DNA, the CDR3 is TGTGCCAGCATCCGGGGATTTGCCACTAATGAAAAACTGTTTTTT. Residues: CASIRGFATNEKLFF.

The chain joins TRBV28 to TRBJ1-5; no clear D. Per the germline V gene, CDR1 is MDHEN and CDR2 is SYDVKM. V lost 4 bases, J lost 0 bases, and 10 bases lay in between. The CDR3 is made up of 15 amino acids. This chain's CDR3 is CASSSPGSSNQPQHF. The CDR3 region has the DNA TGTGCCAGCAGTTCCCCCGGGAGTAGCAATCAGCCCCAGCATTTT.

This rearrangement joins TRBV7-6 to TRBJ1-3; 9 bases are shared with TRBD1. This CDR3 is built from 17 residues. The V segment lost 2 bases and the J segment 3 bases; nucleotides outside the gene matches: 8. CDR1 and CDR2 from the germline V gene are SGHVS and FNYEAQ. CDR3 region: CASSLSTGGVYGNTIYF. The CDR3 bases are TGTGCCAGCAGCTTAAGTACAGGGGGCGTATATGGAAACACCATATATTTT.

The genes are TRBV28 and TRBJ2-7; no reliable D call. V lost 5 bases, J lost 4 bases, and 9 bases lay in between. The CDR3 consists of 12 residues. Germline lookup yields CDR1 MDHEN and CDR2 SYDVKM. The CDR3 is CASSLLEYEQYF. The CDR3 DNA reads as TGTGCCAGCAGTCTCCTAGAGTACGAGCAGTACTTC. Filled out from reference TRBV28 and TRBJ2-7, the complete variable domain reads DVKVTQSSRYLVKRTGEKVFLECVQDMDHENMFWYRQDPGLGLRLIYFSYDVKMKEKGDIPEGYSVSREKKERFSLILESASTNQTSMYLCASSLLEYEQYFGPGTRLTVT.

The rearrangement uses TRBV5-1 and TRBJ2-7; 9 bases agree with TRBD2. This CDR3 spans 16 amino acids. In germline, CDR1 is SGHRS, CDR2 YFSETQ. J lost 3 bases, V lost 0 bases, and 7 bases had no gene match. Written as DNA, the CDR3 is TGCGCCAGCAGCTTGGCCCGCGCGGGGGGGCTCTACGAGCAGTACTTC. Translating it yields CASSLARAGGLYEQYF.

This rearrangement joins TRBV5-1 to TRBJ2-7; D might be TRBD2 (5 bases). V was clipped by 4 bases and J by 0 bases, with 14 bases between them. Per the germline V gene, CDR1 is SGHRS and CDR2 is YFSETQ. This CDR3 contains 15 residues. CDR3: CASSPASSASYEQYF. The DNA of the CDR3 is TGCGCCAGCAGCCCGGCTAGCTCTGCCTCCTACGAGCAGTACTTC.

The chain recombines TRBV9 with TRBJ2-5, with 10 bases fitting TRBD2. The CDR3 covers 19 residues. Germline assignment: CDR1 SGDLS and CDR2 YYNGEE. The J segment lost 1 base and the V segment lost 3 bases, leaving 15 bases of the junction unmatched. In nucleotides, the CDR3 is TGTGCCAGCAGCGGCTTGGGACGGCGGGTAGCGGGAGGCCAAGAGACCCAGTACTTC. Protein sequence: CASSGLGRRVAGGQETQYF.

The rearrangement joins TRBV7-2 to TRBJ2-1; D is perhaps TRBD1 (6 bases). The CDR3 runs to 12 residues. CDR1 SGHTA and CDR2 FQGNSA come from the germline V gene. V was cut by 5 bases and J by 9 bases, with 11 bases left in between. CDR3 nucleotides: TGTGCCAGCAGCCCAAGAGGGGGTGAGCAGTTCTTC. This gives the protein CASSPRGGEQFF.

V usage is TRBV4-3 and J usage is TRBJ2-7, with D tentatively TRBD1 (5 bases). Trimming shortened V by 0 bases and J by 3 bases, and 9 bases separated the two germline ends. The CDR3 extends over 14 amino acids. Germline values: CDR1 LGHNA, CDR2 YSLEER. This chain's CDR3 is CASSQDQGDYEQYF. The CDR3 nucleotides read TGCGCCAGCAGCCAAGATCAGGGTGACTACGAGCAGTACTTC.

This clone occurred once. This chain uses TRBV21-1 with TRBJ1-2; the table's D call, TRBD1, was not checked against the DNA. TRBV21-1 is a documented pseudogene. The CDR3 consists of 18 residues. The CDR3, as DNA: TGTGCCAGCAGCAACGATCTGTTTCCGGGACAGCTTTTTTATGGCTACACCTTC. It specifies CASSNDLFPGQLFYGYTF.

On this clone: As the CDR3 is not closed by the conserved phenylalanine or tryptophan, this likely results from a read error. Because the CDR3's place on the DNA is in doubt, the DNA is left out and the CDR3 is given as listed by TCRdb. J is TRBJ2-7 and V is TRBV5-5; the table calls TRBD2, which could not be checked here. Both ends counted, the CDR3 spans 15 residues. CDR1 SGHKS and CDR2 YYEKEE come from the germline V gene (reference sequence). The chain's CDR3 is CASSLDASGRPPRDL.

V gene TRBV20-1 combines with J gene TRBJ2-7, with 7 bases identical to TRBD1. Germline V lookup: CDR1 DFQATT, CDR2 SNEGSKA (reference sequence). This CDR3 region has 11 residues. CDR3 region: CSTGAPYEQYF. CDR3 in DNA: TGCAGCACAGGGGCCCCCTACGAGCAGTACTTC.

In DNA form, the CDR3 reads TGTGCCTGGATCCCACTTGGGCTGGGGAACACTGAAGCTTTCTTT. Translated, it gives CAWIPLGLGNTEAFF. This rearrangement joins TRBV30 to TRBJ1-1, with D unresolved. The V and J ends lost 4 bases and 1 base respectively, with 16 bases between them. This CDR3 region has 15 residues. Germline CDR1 is GTSNPN and CDR2 is SVGIG (reference sequence).

This clone was detected once. J is TRBJ1-4 and V is TRBV30, with 7 bases aligning to TRBD1. Trimming removed 6 bases from V and 7 bases from J; junction bases left unmatched: 11. CDR1 is GTSNPN, CDR2 SVGIG, per germline (reference sequence). The CDR3 sequence is 14 residues long. The DNA of the CDR3 is TGTGCCTGTGTTCGACAGGGTCTGAGTGAAAAACTGTTTTTT. The encoded protein is CACVRQGLSEKLFF.

The chain links TRBV6-5 to TRBJ2-3; 14 positions match TRBD2. J gave up 5 bases and V 7 bases, and 5 bases lay outside the gene matches. The CDR3 spans 15 residues. Germline CDR1 MNHEY, CDR2 SVGAGI. The DNA for the CDR3 is TGTGCCAGCAATCAAGGACTAGCGGGAGGAGATACGCAGTATTTT. It yields the protein CASNQGLAGGDTQYF.

The CDR3 coding sequence is TGTGCCTGGAGTCCAGGGACTAGCGGGACCCCCTACGAGCAGTACTTC. The encoded protein is CAWSPGTSGTPYEQYF. V is TRBV30 and J is TRBJ2-7; TRBD2 matches 13 bases. Germline values: CDR1 GTSNPN, CDR2 SVGIG (reference sequence). The CDR3 covers 16 residues. V trimming: 2 bases; J trimming: 2 bases; junction bases outside the gene matches: 6.

This clone was found a few times. The chain joins TRBV9 to TRBJ2-2, with D perhaps matching TRBD1 (6 bases). The CDR3 runs to 14 residues. Trimming stripped 3 bases from V and 4 bases from J, with 10 bases between. Germline V CDR1 and CDR2: SGDLS, YYNGEE. In DNA form, the CDR3 reads TGTGCCAGCAGCGCAACAGGGTCCACCGGGGAGCTGTTTTTT. This translates into CASSATGSTGELFF.

The chain is built from TRBV6-6 and TRBJ2-1, with TRBD2 as a possible D gene (6 bases). The CDR3 is 14 residues long. V was clipped by 6 bases and J by 5 bases, with 14 bases between them. CDR1 MNHNY and CDR2 SVGAGI come from the germline V gene (reference sequence). CDR3 in amino acids: CASRTGETNNEQFF. CDR3 bases: TGTGCCAGCAGAACGGGGGAGACCAACAATGAGCAGTTCTTC.

The chain carries TRBV3-1 (or the pseudogene TRBV3-2) and TRBJ2-6, with D hard to call. In germline, CDR1 is LGHDT, CDR2 YNNKEL (reference sequence). This CDR3 region has 14 residues. V was cut by 2 bases and J by 3 bases, with 5 bases left in between. The CDR3 region has the DNA TGTGCCAGCAGCCAACGGAGTGGGGCCAACGTCCTGACTTTC. Encoded protein: CASSQRSGANVLTF.

The gene calls are TRBV15 and TRBJ2-7; tentative D call: TRBD1 (6 bases). Germline V gene data show CDR1 as LNHNV and CDR2 as YYDKDF (reference sequence). This CDR3 comprises 16 residues. V lost 1 base and J lost 0, with 13 bases in between. CDR3 nucleotides: TGTGCCACCAGCAGAGCGGAAGGGGGTTACTCCTACGAGCAGTACTTC. Protein product: CATSRAEGGYSYEQYF.